A selection of T cell receptor beta chains follows, all from one sample in a study of blood T cell repertoires in COVID-19. Here immunoSEQ multiplex PCR was the method, and the copy in TCRdb shows in-frame clones only, minus some. The repertoire holds around 150,000 clones, with 80% to 90% as singletons. Sequencing input: peripheral blood. The receptors were sampled from an older woman with active COVID-19. Each CDR3 is given with its conserved first and last residue. D genes are given only for firm matches. Some rows have no size entry. The others give once, few or many, or a class for an expanded clone.

clone_size	j_call	d_call	v_call	cdr3_nt	cdr3_aa
-	TRBJ1-6	-	TRBV9	TGTGCCAGCAGCGTAGGCCCTTCCGGGGGACGCGGCTCCTATAATTCACCCCTCCACTTT	CASSVGPSGGRGSYNSPLHF
-	TRBJ2-5	TRBD2	TRBV3-1/TRBV3-2	TGTGCCAGCAGCCCCAGGACTAGCGGGGGGGAAGAGACCCAGTACTTC	CASSPRTSGGEETQYF
-	TRBJ2-5	-	TRBV4-2	TGTGCCAGCAGCCAAGAGGCGGGACCGCGGCCAGAGACCCAGTACTTC	CASSQEAGPRPETQYF
-	TRBJ2-5	TRBD1	TRBV11-2	TGTGCCAGCAGCTTTACCGGACAGGGGGCTTGGGACCAAGAGACCCAGTACTTC	CASSFTGQGAWDQETQYF
-	TRBJ2-1	TRBD1	TRBV10-3	TGTGCCATCAGTGGCTTCCGGGGGGACAGGGGGAGGGATGAGCAGTTCTTC	CAISGFRGDRGRDEQFF
-	TRBJ2-2	-	TRBV5-1	TGCGCCAGCAGCTTTAGCGGCCCCGGCGGGGCTGGCACCGGGGAGCTGTTTTTT	CASSFSGPGGAGTGELFF
-	TRBJ1-4	-	TRBV19	TGTGCCAGTACGAGGCAGACAGCCACAAATGAAAAACTGTTTTTT	CASTRQTATNEKLFF
-	TRBJ1-4	-	TRBV7-9	TGTGCCAGCAGCTTAGGAGAGATTAATGAAAAACTGTTTTTT	CASSLGEINEKLFF
-	TRBJ2-1	TRBD2	TRBV30	TGTGCCTGGAGACCACGTAGCGGGAGTAAGGCCTACAATGAGCAGTTCTTC	CAWRPRSGSKAYNEQFF
-	TRBJ2-3	-	TRBV30	TGTGCCTGGAGTCCCCCCGGAGCGGATAACACAGATACGCAGTATTTT	CAWSPPGADNTDTQYF
-	TRBJ2-5	TRBD2	TRBV2	TGTGCCAGCAGTGACGTACTAGCGGGAGAGACCCAGTACTTC	CASSDVLAGETQYF
-	TRBJ2-3	-	TRBV6-2/TRBV6-3	TGTGCCAGCAGTTACTACTTGCCTAGCACAGATACGCAGTATTTT	CASSYYLPSTDTQYF
-	TRBJ2-1	TRBD2	TRBV5-4	TGTGCCAGCAAGGCCGGGACTAGCTCCTACAATGAGCAGTTCTTC	CASKAGTSSYNEQFF
-	TRBJ2-5	TRBD2	TRBV9	TGTGCCAGCAGCGTCTTGACTAGCGGCCAAGAGACCCAGTACTTC	CASSVLTSGQETQYF
-	TRBJ2-7	TRBD2	TRBV5-5	TGTGCCAGCAGCTTGGGGGGAGGCGGGAGCCCCTACGAGCAGTACTTC	CASSLGGGGSPYEQYF
-	TRBJ1-6	-	TRBV14	TGTGCCAGCAGCCAAGAACATGGTCGAAGTTCACCCCTCCACTTT	CASSQEHGRSSPLHF
-	TRBJ2-1	TRBD2	TRBV30	TGTGCCTGGACCAGCCGACTAGCCACTGAGCAGTTCTTC	CAWTSRLATEQFF
-	TRBJ2-3	-	TRBV7-2	TGTGCCAGCAGCCTCACCTTAGCAGATACGCAGTATTTT	CASSLTLADTQYF
-	TRBJ2-3	TRBD1	TRBV27	TGTGCCAGCAGGACAGGGGGCTCCGAATATACGCAGTATTTT	CASRTGGSEYTQYF
-	TRBJ2-3	TRBD2	TRBV4-2	TGTGCCAGCAGCCCGACTACTAGCGGAAGCACAGATACGCAGTATTTT	CASSPTTSGSTDTQYF
-	TRBJ2-2	-	TRBV27	TGTGCCAGCAGTTTGGCAAGCGGAAGGACCGGGGAGCTGTTTTTT	CASSLASGRTGELFF
-	TRBJ2-7	-	TRBV28	TGTGCCAGCAGTTCCCTGTACGAGCAGTACTTC	CASSSLYEQYF
-	TRBJ2-1	TRBD2	TRBV7-9	TGTGCCAGCAGCTCCCGACTACTAGCGTACAATGAGCAGTTCTTC	CASSSRLLAYNEQFF
-	TRBJ1-3	TRBD1	TRBV3-1/TRBV3-2	TGTGCCAGCAGTCACAGAACAGGGGGCGCCGGAAACACCATATATTTT	CASSHRTGGAGNTIYF
-	TRBJ2-2	-	TRBV2	TGTGCCAGCATTACAGGTTTGGACGGGGAGCTGTTTTTT	CASITGLDGELFF
-	TRBJ1-1	-	TRBV19	TGTGCCAGTAGAAGGGGGGGGCGGCCCAACACTGAAGCTTTCTTT	CASRRGGRPNTEAFF
-	TRBJ2-1	TRBD2	TRBV11-1	TGTGCCAGCAGCCCTCAGGGACTACGCGACGATGAGCAGTTCTTC	CASSPQGLRDDEQFF
-	TRBJ2-1	-	TRBV24-1	TGTGCCACCGATGTGCCAGGTATTCCCTACAATGAGCAGTTCTTC	CATDVPGIPYNEQFF
once	TRBJ2-5	TRBD2	TRBV4-2	TGTGCCAGCAGCCAACTAGCGGGAGTCGGCCAAGAGACCCAGTACTTC	CASSQLAGVGQETQYF
-	TRBJ2-7	TRBD2	TRBV7-9	TGTGCCAGCAGCCCCTGGACTAGCGGGAAATTCGAGCAGTACTTC	CASSPWTSGKFEQYF
-	TRBJ1-5	-	TRBV19	TGTGCCAGTAGTACCCTCCAGGGGAATCAGCCCCAGCATTTT	CASSTLQGNQPQHF
-	TRBJ2-3	TRBD1	TRBV7-2	TGTGCCAGCAGCAATCTGACAGGGTGGTTGACAGATACGCAGTATTTT	CASSNLTGWLTDTQYF
-	TRBJ1-5	TRBD1	TRBV19	TGTGCCACCAAAGGACAGGGTTGGAATCAGCCCCAGCATTTT	CATKGQGWNQPQHF
-	TRBJ2-1	-	TRBV7-9	TGTGCCAGCAGCTTAATCAGTAAAAATGAGCAGTTCTTC	CASSLISKNEQFF
-	TRBJ2-7	TRBD1	TRBV10-3	TGTGCCACCTTGGCGACAGGGATGGACGAGCAGTACTTC	CATLATGMDEQYF
-	TRBJ2-1	TRBD1	TRBV4-3	TGCGCCAGCAGCCAAGATAGTAGGGACAGGATCTACAATGAGCAGTTCTTC	CASSQDSRDRIYNEQFF
-	TRBJ1-6	-	TRBV28	TGTGCCAGCAGTTTACCCGGACAGTCCAATTCACCCCTCCACTTT	CASSLPGQSNSPLHF
-	TRBJ2-5	-	TRBV7-2	TGTGCCAGCAGCCGGGTCAGGGCCGCGGAGACCCAGTACTTC	CASSRVRAAETQYF
-	TRBJ1-3	-	TRBV6-6	TGTGCCAGCAGTTACTCGCAGGCCAAAGGAAACACCATATATTTT	CASSYSQAKGNTIYF
-	TRBJ2-3	TRBD1	TRBV15	TGTGCCACCAGCCGAACAGGGGAAAGGACAGATACGCAGTATTTT	CATSRTGERTDTQYF
-	TRBJ2-2	-	TRBV7-6	TGTGCCAGCACCCCCGGGAGTAGCGTGAGGTTGGGCGGGGAGCTGTTTTTT	CASTPGSSVRLGGELFF
-	TRBJ2-5	TRBD2	TRBV6-5	TGTGCCAGCGGCCGGAAGACTAGCGGGAAAGAGACCCAGTACTTC	CASGRKTSGKETQYF
-	TRBJ1-2	TRBD1	TRBV5-1	TGCGCCAGCCATCCGGGACAGGGGAAGTATGGCTACACCTTC	CASHPGQGKYGYTF
-	TRBJ2-7	-	TRBV19	TGTGCCAGTAGTAACGGCCGGGATGCACTCTACGAGCAGTACTTC	CASSNGRDALYEQYF
-	TRBJ2-5	-	TRBV28	TGTGCCAGCACCCCGAGCCCCCCGGGAAGGACGGAGACCCAGTACTTC	CASTPSPPGRTETQYF
-	TRBJ1-1	-	TRBV28	TGTGCCAGCAGTTCAACTCCGGGACACAAGAACACTGAAGCTTTCTTT	CASSSTPGHKNTEAFF
-	TRBJ1-1	TRBD1	TRBV28	TGTGCCAGCACCTCGCGGACAGGGGTTTGGGTCGGGAACACTGAAGCTTTCTTT	CASTSRTGVWVGNTEAFF
-	TRBJ2-3	-	TRBV10-3	TGTGCCATCATGGGGTCATCGGCGGGGTTAGGCACAGATACGCAGTATTTT	CAIMGSSAGLGTDTQYF
-	TRBJ2-7	-	TRBV4-1	TGCGCCAGCCGGGGTAACTACGAGCAGTACTTC	CASRGNYEQYF
-	TRBJ1-6	-	TRBV28	TGTGCCAGCAGTTTACCGGCGGATTCACCCCTCCACTTT	CASSLPADSPLHF
-	TRBJ2-7	TRBD1	TRBV7-8	TGTGCCAGCAGCTTCGGGGCCTCTCAGGGGGCGCAGTACTTC	CASSFGASQGAQYF
-	TRBJ1-4	-	TRBV11-2	TGTGCCAGCAGCTTAGCGGGCCCTTGGGGCGAAAAACTGTTTTTT	CASSLAGPWGEKLFF
-	TRBJ1-1	-	TRBV18	TGTGCCAGCTCACCACAGTCTATGAACACTGAAGCTTTCTTT	CASSPQSMNTEAFF
-	TRBJ1-3	-	TRBV4-1	TGCGCCAGCAGCCAATGGTCTGGCGGAAACACCATATATTTT	CASSQWSGGNTIYF
-	TRBJ2-3	TRBD2	TRBV4-2	TGTGCCAGCAGCCAAACTGGACTAGCGGTTACAGATACGCAGTATTTT	CASSQTGLAVTDTQYF
few	TRBJ2-7	TRBD2	TRBV27	TGTGCCAGCAGTTTAAAGGGTGCGGGAGGGTACGAGCAGTACTTC	CASSLKGAGGYEQYF
-	TRBJ1-6	TRBD1	TRBV9	TGTGCCAGCAGCGACAGGGGATCTGCACCCCTCCACTTT	CASSDRGSAPLHF
-	TRBJ1-1	TRBD1	TRBV6-5	TGTGCCAGCAGGTTGGGACAGATGAACACTGAAGCTTTCTTT	CASRLGQMNTEAFF
-	TRBJ1-4	-	TRBV15	TGTGCCACCAGCAGAGATCTTGGGACTAGCGAAAAACTGTTTTTT	CATSRDLGTSEKLFF